These 23 T cell receptor beta chains share one sample of origin, sequenced in a study of technical replicates of blood from a few donors. Profiled with immunoSEQ multiplex PCR; TCRdb holds only in-frame clones, not every one. Of about 95,000 clones listed, 85% to 95% are singletons. Sequenced input: T cells isolated from PBMCs. The receptor source for this set is a human donor in good health.

The genes are TRBV14 and TRBJ1-4; 7 positions match TRBD1. V shed 6 bases and J 8 bases; nucleotides not matched to a gene: 12. Germline-derived CDR1 and CDR2 are SGHDN and FVKESK. The CDR3 is 15 residues long. The CDR3 spells CASSSQGQFYEKLFF. The CDR3 DNA is TGTGCCAGCAGTTCCCAGGGACAGTTCTACGAAAAACTGTTTTTT.

This chain uses TRBV28 with TRBJ2-7, with D perhaps TRBD2 (7 bases). CDR3 length equals 15 residues. Germline loops: CDR1 MDHEN, CDR2 SYDVKM. V lost 1 base to trimming and J lost 5 bases, with 15 bases between them. CDR3: CASSLLRGRRDEQYF. The CDR3 region has the DNA TGTGCCAGCAGTTTATTGCGGGGGCGAAGGGACGAGCAGTACTTC.

J is TRBJ2-2 and V is TRBV7-8, with 7 positions matching TRBD2. From germline, CDR1 is SGHVS and CDR2 FQNEAQ. The length of the CDR3 is 14 residues. With V trimmed by 6 bases and J by 6 bases, 7 bases remained unmatched. The DNA for the CDR3 is TGTGCCAGCAGTCATAGCGCGGGGGCCGGGGAGCTGTTTTTT. Protein sequence: CASSHSAGAGELFF.

This chain uses TRBV27 with TRBJ1-2; D is unclear. Germline CDR1 is MNHEY and CDR2 is SMNVEV (reference sequence). V was pared by 6 bases and J by 2 bases, with 13 bases between. CDR3 length equals 14 residues. The DNA for the CDR3 is TGTGCCAGCAGCATTGGATCGGGGAACTATGGCTACACCTTC. Encoded protein: CASSIGSGNYGYTF.

The gene calls are TRBV5-6 and TRBJ2-1; TRBD2 matches 11 bases. Germline loops: CDR1 SGHDT, CDR2 YYEEEE. J lost 13 bases, V lost 2 bases, and 14 bases had no gene match. The CDR3 consists of 16 residues. The chain's CDR3 is CASSLTRLAGYAAQFF. The CDR3 region has the DNA TGTGCCAGCAGCTTAACCCGACTAGCGGGATACGCCGCACAGTTCTTC. Together with reference TRBV5-6 and TRBJ2-1, the CDR3 gives the full variable domain: DAGVTQSPTHLIKTRGQQVTLRCSPKSGHDTVSWYQQALGQGPQFIFQYYEEEERQRGNFPDRFSGHQFPNYSSELNVNALLLGDSALYLCASSLTRLAGYAAQFFGPGTRLTVL.

V and J are TRBV5-1 and TRBJ1-2; TRBD1 aligns across 10 bases. CDR3 length: 15 amino acids. Per germline, CDR1 SGHRS and CDR2 YFSETQ. Germline trimming cut 1 base from V and 7 bases from J; bases unmatched to any gene: 7. CDR3 residues: CASSLLTGGVGGYTF. DNA of the CDR3: TGCGCCAGCAGCTTGTTGACAGGGGGCGTTGGTGGCTACACCTTC.

The rearrangement uses TRBV11-2 and TRBJ1-2, with 9 bases aligning to TRBD1. CDR1 and CDR2 (germline): SGHAT, FQNNGV. V was pared by 7 bases and J by 4 bases, with 10 bases of the junction left unmatched. The CDR3 sequence is 15 residues long. The CDR3 region is CASTPPWDRVYGYTF. The CDR3 bases are TGTGCCAGCACCCCACCCTGGGACAGGGTCTATGGCTACACCTTC.

The chain couples TRBV2 to TRBJ1-3; D might be TRBD1 (6 bases). CDR3 length: 14 amino acids. The V gene lost 6 bases and the J gene lost 0 bases, with 9 bases spanning the gap. In germline, CDR1 is SNHLY, CDR2 FYNNEI. In nucleotides, the CDR3 is TGTGCCAGCAGCCCGGGACACTCTGGAAACACCATATATTTT. Translating gives CASSPGHSGNTIYF.

The rearrangement links TRBV14 to TRBJ1-4, with TRBD1 as a possible D gene (5 bases). Germline V gene lookup returns CDR1 SGHDN and CDR2 FVKESK. This CDR3 region has 18 residues. V was shortened by 1 base and J by 0 bases, with 15 bases between the two germline ends. In nucleotides, the CDR3 is TGTGCCAGCAGCCAAGGGGTCCCAGGGAGGGCAACTAATGAAAAACTGTTTTTT. It is translated as CASSQGVPGRATNEKLFF.

The CDR3, as DNA: TGTGCCAGCAGCTTACACGCCGACGGGTATGGCTACACCTTC. Translation gives CASSLHADGYGYTF. The chain has TRBV7-2 and TRBJ1-2; no clear D. Germline values: CDR1 SGHTA, CDR2 FQGNSA. V lost 2 bases to trimming and J lost 5 bases, with 12 bases between them. The CDR3 is 14 residues long. The variable domain in full, with the rest retrieved from reference TRBV7-2 and TRBJ1-2, is GAGVSQSPSNKVTEKGKDVELRCDPISGHTALYWYRQSLGQGLEFLIYFQGNSAPDKSGLPSDRFSAERTGGSVSTLTIQRTQQEDSAVYLCASSLHADGYGYTFGSGTRLTVV.

CDR3 loop: CASSWAENTEAFF. In nucleotides, the CDR3 is TGTGCCAGCAGTTGGGCAGAGAACACTGAAGCTTTCTTT. The chain links TRBV27 to TRBJ1-1; no clear D. V gave up 4 bases and J gave up 1 base, with 7 bases separating them. The CDR3 has 13 amino acids. CDR1 is MNHEY, CDR2 SMNVEV, per germline (reference sequence).

V is TRBV5-1 and J is TRBJ2-3, with 8 nucleotides matching TRBD2. Germline loops: CDR1 SGHRS, CDR2 YFSETQ. The CDR3 sequence is 17 residues long. V lost 0 bases and J lost 1; bases outside the gene matches: 7. The CDR3 bases are TGCGCCAGCAGCTTGGTAAAGTCGACTAGCGGCACAGATACGCAGTATTTT. Translating gives CASSLVKSTSGTDTQYF.

This sequence joins TRBV7-2 and TRBJ2-2; 9 bases agree with TRBD2. Unmatched junction bases numbered 9, after V lost 4 bases and J lost 6 bases. CDR1 is SGHTA, CDR2 FQGNSA, per germline. The CDR3 has 16 residues. CDR3 nucleotides: TGTGCCAGCAGCTCCGGGATAGCGGGAGCAGCCGGGGAGCTGTTTTTT. As protein: CASSSGIAGAAGELFF.

This rearrangement joins TRBV30 to TRBJ2-1; 12 nucleotides line up with TRBD2. CDR1 is GTSNPN and CDR2 is SVGIG in the germline V gene (reference sequence). V lost 1 base, J lost 4 bases, and 5 bases stayed unmatched. The CDR3 loop spans 16 amino acids. In DNA, the CDR3 is TGTGCCTGGAGTGCACCCCTAGCGGGAGGGTACAATGAGCAGTTCTTC. Its protein product is CAWSAPLAGGYNEQFF.

The chain links TRBV5-4 to TRBJ1-4, with no clear D. With 5 bases removed from V and 4 bases from J, the gap between germline ends came to 9 bases. In germline, CDR1 is SGHNT, CDR2 YYREEE (reference sequence). This CDR3 is built from 13 residues. CDR3 region: CASREGVNEKLFF. The CDR3 DNA is TGTGCCAGCAGGGAGGGAGTTAATGAAAAACTGTTTTTT.

The rearrangement joins TRBV12-5 to TRBJ2-1, with a tentative D call TRBD2 (6 bases). CDR1 and CDR2 (germline): LGHNT, FRNRAP. Trimming took off 2 bases at V and 0 bases at J, with 23 bases between the two ends. This CDR3 region has 20 residues. This CDR3 is CASGLTGDFSTLSSYNEQFF. CDR3 DNA sequence: TGTGCTAGTGGTTTGACGGGGGACTTCTCTACTTTAAGCTCCTACAATGAGCAGTTCTTC.

V and J are TRBV7-9 and TRBJ2-7, with 9 nucleotides matching TRBD1. Germline CDR1 is SEHNR and CDR2 is FQNEAQ (reference sequence). The CDR3 contains 15 residues. V shed 7 bases and J 7 bases; nucleotides not matched to a gene: 14. The CDR3 reads CASTTSGTGPREQYF. In DNA, the CDR3 is TGTGCCAGCACTACGTCCGGGACAGGGCCGAGGGAGCAGTACTTC.

This rearrangement joins TRBV4-1 to TRBJ2-1, with D hard to call. CDR3 length: 13 residues. V lost 4 bases to trimming and J lost 6 bases, with 10 bases between them. The germline CDR1 and CDR2 sequences are MGHRA and YSYEKL. The CDR3 is CASSPTPGNEQFF. CDR3 coding DNA: TGCGCCAGCAGCCCCACCCCGGGCAATGAGCAGTTCTTC.

This clone has a handful of counts. J is TRBJ1-4 and V is TRBV30; D remains unclear. Deletions cut 0 bases from V and 4 bases from J, with 6 bases between. The CDR3 totals 13 residues. CDR1 GTSNPN and CDR2 SVGIG come from the germline V gene (reference sequence). CDR3: CAWSVRYNEKLFF. CDR3 bases: TGTGCCTGGAGTGTTCGTTATAATGAAAAACTGTTTTTT.

This sequence joins TRBV7-8 and TRBJ2-7; D is perhaps TRBD2 (5 bases). This CDR3 spans 14 amino acids. In germline, CDR1 is SGHVS, CDR2 FQNEAQ. The V gene lost 2 bases and the J gene lost 6 bases, with 14 bases spanning the gap. The CDR3 here is CASSLPLASSEQYF. The CDR3 DNA reads TGTGCCAGCAGCTTACCCCTAGCCTCTAGCGAGCAGTACTTC.

The chain employs TRBV20-1 and TRBJ2-7; the D gene is possibly TRBD1 (6 bases). CDR1 is DFQATT and CDR2 is SNEGSKA in the germline V gene (reference sequence). The CDR3 has 11 amino acids. The V end lost 7 bases, the J end lost 5 bases, and 12 bases lay between the germline ends. The CDR3 region has the DNA TGCAGTGGGGAAGGGGGAGACGAGCAGTACTTC. Its translation is CSGEGGDEQYF.

The genes are TRBV9 and TRBJ1-4; D unclear. The CDR3 runs to 16 residues. CDR1 SGDLS and CDR2 YYNGEE come from the germline V gene. Trimming stripped 0 bases from V and 0 bases from J, with 9 bases between. The CDR3 region is CASSVDGGSTNEKLFF. The CDR3 DNA follows: TGTGCCAGCAGCGTAGACGGAGGCTCAACTAATGAAAAACTGTTTTTT.

The rearrangement uses TRBV7-2 and TRBJ2-1; 8 bases are a match to TRBD2. The V gene's germline CDR1 is SGHTA and CDR2 FQGNSA. V was pared by 5 bases and J by 6 bases, with 12 bases of the junction left unmatched. The CDR3 sequence is 16 residues long. CDR3 loop: CASSTSSGSSTNEQFF. CDR3 coding DNA: TGTGCCAGCAGCACCTCAAGCGGGAGCTCCACCAATGAGCAGTTCTTC.